A single T cell receptor beta chain is shown here with its context. The record originates from a study of blood T cell repertoires in COVID-19. Study as a whole: Researchers got acute and convalescent COVID-19 samples from the United States, Italy and Spain. From T cells, B-cell-depleted T cells, or PBMCs came the material, which was cDNA or gDNA.

V lost 3 bases, J lost 3 bases, and 4 bases stayed unmatched. Germline V lookup: CDR1 SGDLS, CDR2 YYNGEE. The CDR3 length is 14 residues. Libraries were prepared by immunoSEQ multiplex PCR; TCRdb keeps only in-frame clonotypes and omits some of them. This sample has 25,000 to 30,000 clones, with roughly 90% found just once. The sequencing input was peripheral blood. The origin of this receptor is a human donor in a cohort sampled during active COVID-19. The rearrangement links TRBV9 to TRBJ1-1; 8 bases fit TRBD1. The CDR3 is CASSEDRVHTEAFF. In nucleotides, the CDR3 is TGTGCCAGCAGCGAGGACAGGGTGCACACTGAAGCTTTCTTT.